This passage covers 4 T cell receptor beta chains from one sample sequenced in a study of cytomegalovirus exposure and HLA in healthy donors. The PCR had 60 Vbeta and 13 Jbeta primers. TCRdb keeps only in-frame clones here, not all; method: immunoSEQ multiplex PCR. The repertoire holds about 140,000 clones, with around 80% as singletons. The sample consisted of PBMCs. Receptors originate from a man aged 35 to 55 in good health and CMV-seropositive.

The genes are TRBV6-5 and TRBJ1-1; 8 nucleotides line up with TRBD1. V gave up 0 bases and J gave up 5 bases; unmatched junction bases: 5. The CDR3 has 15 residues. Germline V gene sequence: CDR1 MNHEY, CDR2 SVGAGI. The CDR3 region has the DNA TGTGCCAGCAGTTACTCAGGACAGGGAGGTACTGAAGCTTTCTTT. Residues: CASSYSGQGGTEAFF.

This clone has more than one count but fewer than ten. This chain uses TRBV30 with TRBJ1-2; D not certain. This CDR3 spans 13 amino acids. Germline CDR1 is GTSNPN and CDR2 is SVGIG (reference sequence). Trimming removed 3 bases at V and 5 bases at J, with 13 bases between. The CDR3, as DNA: TGTGCCTGGAGCGCTTTAGTGGTGTATGGCTACACCTTC. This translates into CAWSALVVYGYTF.

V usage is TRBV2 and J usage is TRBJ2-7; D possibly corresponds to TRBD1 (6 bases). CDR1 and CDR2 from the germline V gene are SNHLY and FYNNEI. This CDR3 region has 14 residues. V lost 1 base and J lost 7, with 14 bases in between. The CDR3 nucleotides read TGTGCCAGCAGTGAAGGGACAGCCCCTAAAGAGCAGTACTTC. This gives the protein CASSEGTAPKEQYF.

The CDR3 reads CASSPGFTEAFF. In DNA, the CDR3 is TGTGCCAGCAGCCCAGGGTTCACTGAAGCTTTCTTT. The V call is TRBV7-9, the J call TRBJ1-1; D is perhaps TRBD1 (5 bases). This CDR3 region has 12 residues. CDR1 and CDR2 from the germline V gene are SEHNR and FQNEAQ (reference sequence). The V end was cut by 5 bases, the J end by 4 bases, with 8 bases between.